The sample holds a few counts of the clone carrying this T cell receptor beta chain. The data originate from a study of blood T cells in healthy people across ages. Combining a sample-barcoded 5' primer with a J-beta primer mix, a second PCR ran for 7 to 11 cycles. TCRdb reprocessed the 5' RACE reads with MiXCR, giving one entry per CDR3 protein. The sample lists over 1,500,000 distinct CDR3 sequences, around half occurring once. Every donor gave 9.5 to 10 milliliters of peripheral blood. No fewer than 6 micrograms of total RNA were isolated from every sample. The receptor's source is a woman between 40 and 55 years old in good health. Sequencing was performed on blood.

The CDR3 protein is CASSQEPTTDTQYF. The CDR3 DNA reads TGTGCCAGCAGCCAGGAACCCACTACAGATACGCAGTATTTT. The chain couples TRBV4-2 to TRBJ2-3; unclear D gene. The CDR3 sequence is 14 residues long. The V gene's germline CDR1 is LGHNA and CDR2 YNFKEQ. V was cut by 3 bases and J by 3 bases, with 10 bases left in between.